This T cell receptor (beta chain) was found in a study of cytomegalovirus exposure and HLA in healthy donors. Overall study context: In a later analysis, the roughly 120 validation repertoires were reported to have used the same platform as the roughly 610 first-cohort repertoires.

This table comes from immunoSEQ multiplex PCR, and its TCRdb copy is limited to in-frame clones, with some not included. In the table there are under 250,000 clones, 87% of which are singletons. Per the germline V gene, CDR1 is MNHNY and CDR2 is SVGAGI (reference sequence). V was trimmed by 8 bases and J by 1 base, leaving 9 bases between them. The CDR3 spans 14 residues. The receptor was isolated from a man aged 18 to 30 in good health and CMV-seronegative. The material sequenced was PBMCs. The chain carries TRBV6-6 and TRBJ2-6, with no clear D. DNA of the CDR3: TGTGCCAGCGAGAGACTTTCTGGGGCCAACGTCCTGACTTTC. It yields the protein CASERLSGANVLTF.